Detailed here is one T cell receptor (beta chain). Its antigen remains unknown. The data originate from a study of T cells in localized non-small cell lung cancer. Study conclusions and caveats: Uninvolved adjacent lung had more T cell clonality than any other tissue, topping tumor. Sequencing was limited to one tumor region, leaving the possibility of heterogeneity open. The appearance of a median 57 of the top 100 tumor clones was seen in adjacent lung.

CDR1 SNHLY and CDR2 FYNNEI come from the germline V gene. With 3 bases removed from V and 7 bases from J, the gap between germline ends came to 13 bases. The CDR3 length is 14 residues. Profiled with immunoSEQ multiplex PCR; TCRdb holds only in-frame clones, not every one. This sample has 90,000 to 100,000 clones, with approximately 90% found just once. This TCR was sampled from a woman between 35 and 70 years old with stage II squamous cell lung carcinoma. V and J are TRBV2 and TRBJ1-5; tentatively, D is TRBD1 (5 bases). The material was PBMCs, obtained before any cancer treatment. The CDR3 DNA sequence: TGTGCCAGCAGTGATATGGGGGTAGAGCAGCCCCAGCATTTT. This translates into CASSDMGVEQPQHF.